This T cell receptor beta chain was captured by sequencing in a study of shared clonotypes between healthy human individuals. Germline V gives CDR1 KGHSH, CDR2 LQKENI. This CDR3 spans 15 amino acids. The V segment lost 2 bases and the J segment 4 bases; nucleotides outside the gene matches: 5. Method: immunoSEQ multiplex PCR; TCRdb's copy keeps in-frame clones and lacks some. The table shows approximately 1,500,000 clones, with about 96% occurring only once. This receptor was identified in a man aged 25 to 45 in good health. The specimen was naive CD4+ T cells sorted from blood. Indicated subset: CD45RA+ positively selected. The J gene is TRBJ2-3, the V gene TRBV18; TRBD2 aligns across 8 bases. As DNA, the CDR3 is TGTGCCAGCTCACCAGAGGGACTAGGGGCAGATACGCAGTATTTT. As protein: CASSPEGLGADTQYF. Using reference TRBV18 and TRBJ2-3 for the parts outside the CDR3, the full variable domain is NAGVMQNPRHLVRRRGQEARLRCSPMKGHSHVYWYRQLPEEGLKFMVYLQKENIIDESGMPKERFSAEFPKEGPSILRIQQVVRGDSAAYFCASSPEGLGADTQYFGPGTRLTVL.